The clone carrying this T cell receptor beta chain was seen a single time. What it recognizes is unknown. CD45RO-negative, CCR7-selected cells formed the naive CD8 fraction, which excluded terminally differentiated effector memory CD45RA+ cells. The CDR3 contains 14 residues. V dropped 7 bases and J dropped 0 bases, with 10 bases sitting between them. The germline V gene has CDR1 LNHNV and CDR2 YYDKDF (reference sequence). The data stem from a study of shared clonotypes between healthy human individuals. Study results and limitations: Estimated clonotype richness was generally higher in naive than memory subsets. A reduction in generation probabilities was seen for non-shared clonotypes relative to those shared by all four donors. Rarefaction revealed incomplete sorted-subset sequencing despite large depth.

Clones were read by immunoSEQ multiplex PCR, and TCRdb kept only the in-frame ones, dropping some. Of approximately 2,000,000 clones in the sample, 93% were seen once. This TCR was sampled from a man in his late teens or twenties in good health. Some clones in this sample may be carry-over from other donors' samples. The sequenced sample was naive CD8+ T cells from PBMCs. The rearrangement links TRBV15 to TRBJ2-1; weak D call: TRBD1 (6 bases). The DNA of the CDR3 is TGTGCCACCACCCCCAGGGGCTCCTACAATGAGCAGTTCTTC. Translated, it gives CATTPRGSYNEQFF.